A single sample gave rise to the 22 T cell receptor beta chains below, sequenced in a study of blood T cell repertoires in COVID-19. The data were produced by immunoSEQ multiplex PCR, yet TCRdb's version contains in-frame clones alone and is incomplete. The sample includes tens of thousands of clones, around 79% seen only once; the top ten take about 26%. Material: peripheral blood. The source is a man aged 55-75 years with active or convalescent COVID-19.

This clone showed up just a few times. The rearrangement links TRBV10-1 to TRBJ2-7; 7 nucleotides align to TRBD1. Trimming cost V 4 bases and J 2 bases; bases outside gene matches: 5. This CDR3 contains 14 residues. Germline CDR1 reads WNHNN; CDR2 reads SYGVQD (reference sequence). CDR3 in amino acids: CASSAGTETYEQYF. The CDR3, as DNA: TGCGCCAGCAGTGCAGGGACAGAGACCTACGAGCAGTACTTC.

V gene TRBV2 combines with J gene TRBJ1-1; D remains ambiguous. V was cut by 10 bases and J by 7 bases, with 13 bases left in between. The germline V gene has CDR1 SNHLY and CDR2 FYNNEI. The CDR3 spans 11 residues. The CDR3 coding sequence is TGTGCCAAGGGAGCCGGGATTGAAGCTTTCTTT. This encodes CAKGAGIEAFF. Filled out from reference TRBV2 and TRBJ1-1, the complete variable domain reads EPEVTQTPSHQVTQMGQEVILRCVPISNHLYFYWYRQILGQKVEFLVSFYNNEISEKSEIFDDQFSVERPDGSNFTLKIRSTKLEDSAMYFCAKGAGIEAFFGQGTRLTVV.

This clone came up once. The CDR3 here is CACGNYGYTF. Here the CDR3 DNA reads TGTGCCTGCGGTAACTATGGCTACACCTTC. The chain combines TRBV30 with TRBJ1-2; D unresolved. Germline V lookup: CDR1 GTSNPN, CDR2 SVGIG (reference sequence). There are 10 residues in the CDR3. V gave up 6 bases and J gave up 1 base, with 3 bases separating them.

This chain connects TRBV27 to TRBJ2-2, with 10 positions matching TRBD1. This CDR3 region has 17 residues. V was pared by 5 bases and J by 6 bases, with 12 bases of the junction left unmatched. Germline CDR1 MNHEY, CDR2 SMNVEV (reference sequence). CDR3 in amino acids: CASSRLSGTGASGELFF. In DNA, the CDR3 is TGTGCCAGCAGTCGCCTATCGGGGACAGGGGCGTCCGGGGAGCTGTTTTTT.

DNA of the CDR3: TGTGCCAGCAGCTTCACTAGCGGGGGCCGACATGAGCAGTTCTTC. Its translation is CASSFTSGGRHEQFF. The chain couples TRBV7-9 to TRBJ2-1, with 11 nucleotides matching TRBD2. In germline, CDR1 is SEHNR, CDR2 FQNEAQ (reference sequence). The CDR3 is made up of 15 amino acids. Trimming cost V 3 bases and J 8 bases; bases outside gene matches: 6.

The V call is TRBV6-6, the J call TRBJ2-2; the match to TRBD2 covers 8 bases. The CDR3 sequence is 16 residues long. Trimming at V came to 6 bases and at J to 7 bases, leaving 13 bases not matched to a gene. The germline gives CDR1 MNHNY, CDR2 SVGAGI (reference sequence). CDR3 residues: CASSPPGGEGSGELFF. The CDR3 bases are TGTGCCAGCAGCCCCCCCGGGGGGGAAGGAAGCGGGGAGCTGTTTTTT.

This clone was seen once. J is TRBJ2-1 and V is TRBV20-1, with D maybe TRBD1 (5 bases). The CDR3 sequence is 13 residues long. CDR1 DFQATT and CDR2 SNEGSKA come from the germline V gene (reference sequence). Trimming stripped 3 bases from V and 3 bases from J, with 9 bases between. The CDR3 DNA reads TGCAGTGCTAGTAATAGGGGCTACAATGAGCAGTTCTTC. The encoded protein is CSASNRGYNEQFF.

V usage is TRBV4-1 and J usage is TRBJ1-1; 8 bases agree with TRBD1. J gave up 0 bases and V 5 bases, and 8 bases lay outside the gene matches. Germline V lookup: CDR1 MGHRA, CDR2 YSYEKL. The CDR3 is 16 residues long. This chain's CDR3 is CASSIRQGTLNTEAFF. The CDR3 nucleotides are TGCGCCAGCAGCATCCGACAGGGGACCTTGAACACTGAAGCTTTCTTT.

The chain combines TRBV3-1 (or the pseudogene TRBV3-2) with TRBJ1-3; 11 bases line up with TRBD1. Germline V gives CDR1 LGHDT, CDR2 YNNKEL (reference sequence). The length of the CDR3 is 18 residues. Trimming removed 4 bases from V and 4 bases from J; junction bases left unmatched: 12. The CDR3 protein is CASSRGSGTGGSGNTIYF. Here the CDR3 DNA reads TGTGCCAGCAGCCGGGGCTCTGGGACAGGGGGTTCAGGAAACACCATATATTTT.

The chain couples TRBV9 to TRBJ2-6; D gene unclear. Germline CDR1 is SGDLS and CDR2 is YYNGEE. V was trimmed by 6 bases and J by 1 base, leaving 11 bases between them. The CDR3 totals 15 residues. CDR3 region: CASTYVPSGANVLTF. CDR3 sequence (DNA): TGTGCCAGCACCTACGTCCCGTCTGGGGCCAACGTCCTGACTTTC.

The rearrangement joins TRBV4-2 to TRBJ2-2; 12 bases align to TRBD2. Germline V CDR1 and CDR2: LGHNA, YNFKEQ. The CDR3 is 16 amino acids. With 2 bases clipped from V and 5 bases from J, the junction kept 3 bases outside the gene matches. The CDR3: CASSQRTSGVTGELFF. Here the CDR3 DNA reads TGTGCCAGCAGCCAAAGGACTAGCGGGGTTACCGGGGAGCTGTTTTTT.

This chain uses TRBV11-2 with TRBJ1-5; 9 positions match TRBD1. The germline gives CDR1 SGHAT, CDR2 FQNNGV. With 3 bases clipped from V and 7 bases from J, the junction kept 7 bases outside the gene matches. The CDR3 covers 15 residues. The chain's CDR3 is CASSLDTGGGQPQHF. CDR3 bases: TGTGCCAGCAGCTTGGACACAGGGGGCGGGCAGCCCCAGCATTTT.

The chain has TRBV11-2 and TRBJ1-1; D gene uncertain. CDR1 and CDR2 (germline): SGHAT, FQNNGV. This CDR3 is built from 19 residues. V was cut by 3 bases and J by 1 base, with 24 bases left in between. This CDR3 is CASSFTAVSLPSSNTEAFF. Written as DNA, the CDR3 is TGTGCCAGCAGCTTTACTGCCGTCTCCCTTCCTTCCTCGAACACTGAAGCTTTCTTT.

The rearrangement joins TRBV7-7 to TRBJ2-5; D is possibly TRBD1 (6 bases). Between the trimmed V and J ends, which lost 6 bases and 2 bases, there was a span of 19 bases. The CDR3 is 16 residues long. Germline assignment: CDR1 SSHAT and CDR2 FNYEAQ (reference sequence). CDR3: CASSMTPGVNQETQYF. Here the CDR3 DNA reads TGTGCCAGCAGTATGACCCCAGGGGTAAATCAAGAGACCCAGTACTTC.

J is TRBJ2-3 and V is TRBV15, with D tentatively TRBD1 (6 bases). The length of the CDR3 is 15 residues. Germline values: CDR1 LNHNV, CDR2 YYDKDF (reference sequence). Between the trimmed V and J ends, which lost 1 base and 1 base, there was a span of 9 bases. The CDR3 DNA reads TGTGCCACCAGCAGAGGGCGACAGGGCACAGATACGCAGTATTTT. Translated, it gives CATSRGRQGTDTQYF.

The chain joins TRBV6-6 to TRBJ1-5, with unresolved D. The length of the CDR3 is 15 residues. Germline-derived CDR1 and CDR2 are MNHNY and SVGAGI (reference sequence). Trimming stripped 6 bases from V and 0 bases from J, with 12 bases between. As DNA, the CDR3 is TGTGCCAGCAGGATGGACTCGAATAGCAATCAGCCCCAGCATTTT. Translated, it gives CASRMDSNSNQPQHF.

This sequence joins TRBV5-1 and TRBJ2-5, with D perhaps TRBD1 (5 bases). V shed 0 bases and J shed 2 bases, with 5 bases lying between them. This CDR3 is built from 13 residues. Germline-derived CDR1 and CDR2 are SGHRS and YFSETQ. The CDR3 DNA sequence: TGCGCCAGCAGCTTGGGACAGCAAGAGACCCAGTACTTC. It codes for CASSLGQQETQYF.

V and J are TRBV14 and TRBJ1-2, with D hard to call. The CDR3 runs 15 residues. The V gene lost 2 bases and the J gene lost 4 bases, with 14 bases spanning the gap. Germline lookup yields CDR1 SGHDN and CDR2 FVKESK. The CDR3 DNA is TGTGCCAGCAGCCAACGATTCGGAGTTCCCTATGGCTACACCTTC. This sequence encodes CASSQRFGVPYGYTF.

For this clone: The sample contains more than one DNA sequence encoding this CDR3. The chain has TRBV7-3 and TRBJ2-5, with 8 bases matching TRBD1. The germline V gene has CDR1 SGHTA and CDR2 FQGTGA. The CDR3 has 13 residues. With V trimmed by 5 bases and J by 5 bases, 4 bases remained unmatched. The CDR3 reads CASSHGQGETQYF. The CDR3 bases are TGTGCCAGCAGCCACGGACAGGGTGAGACCCAGTACTTC. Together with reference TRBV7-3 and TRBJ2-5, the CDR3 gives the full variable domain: GAGVSQTPSNKVTEKGKYVELRCDPISGHTALYWYRQSLGQGPEFLIYFQGTGAADDSGLPNDRFFAVRPEGSVSTLKIQRTERGDSAVYLCASSHGQGETQYFGPGTRLLVL.

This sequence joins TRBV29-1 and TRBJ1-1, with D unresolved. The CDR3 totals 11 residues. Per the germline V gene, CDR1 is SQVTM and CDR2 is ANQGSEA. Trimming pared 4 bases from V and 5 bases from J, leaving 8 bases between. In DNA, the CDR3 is TGCAGCGTTGTCCCTAGAACTGAAGCTTTCTTT. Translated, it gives CSVVPRTEAFF.

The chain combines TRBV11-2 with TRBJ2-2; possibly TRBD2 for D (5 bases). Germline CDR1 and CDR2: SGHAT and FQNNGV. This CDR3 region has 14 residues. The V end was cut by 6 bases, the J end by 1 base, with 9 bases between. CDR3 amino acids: CASSKGLNTGELFF. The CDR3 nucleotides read TGTGCCAGCAGTAAAGGACTGAACACCGGGGAGCTGTTTTTT.

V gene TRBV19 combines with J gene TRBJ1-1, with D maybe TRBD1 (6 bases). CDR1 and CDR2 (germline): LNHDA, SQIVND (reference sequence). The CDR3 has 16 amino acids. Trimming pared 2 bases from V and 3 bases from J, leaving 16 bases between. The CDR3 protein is CASSIRGTTTYTEAFF. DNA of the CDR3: TGTGCCAGTAGTATAAGGGGGACTACTACGTACACTGAAGCTTTCTTT.